Sequencing of this TCR beta chain was carried out in a study of blood T cell repertoires in COVID-19. The method was immunoSEQ multiplex PCR; TCRdb's version includes in-frame clones alone and lacks a portion of them. The sample includes about 410,000 clones, roughly 91% seen only once; the top ten take about 0.63%. Recruitment covered roughly 22 US areas and drew participants whose ages spanned roughly 18 to 95 years. Cohort 3 donors counted as recovered after two negative PCRs, clearance, or resolved symptoms. The germline gives CDR1 SGHNT, CDR2 YENEEA. V was cut by 5 bases and J by 7 bases, with 14 bases left in between. There are 13 residues in the CDR3.

The J gene is TRBJ1-2, the V gene TRBV11-3; D gene uncertain. The receptor was isolated from a man aged 18 to 30 who had recovered from COVID-19. Sequenced: PBMCs or T cells enriched from blood (not recorded which). The CDR3 protein is CASSPRLAGGYTF. The CDR3 DNA follows: TGTGCCAGCAGCCCCCGACTGGCCGGTGGCTACACCTTC.